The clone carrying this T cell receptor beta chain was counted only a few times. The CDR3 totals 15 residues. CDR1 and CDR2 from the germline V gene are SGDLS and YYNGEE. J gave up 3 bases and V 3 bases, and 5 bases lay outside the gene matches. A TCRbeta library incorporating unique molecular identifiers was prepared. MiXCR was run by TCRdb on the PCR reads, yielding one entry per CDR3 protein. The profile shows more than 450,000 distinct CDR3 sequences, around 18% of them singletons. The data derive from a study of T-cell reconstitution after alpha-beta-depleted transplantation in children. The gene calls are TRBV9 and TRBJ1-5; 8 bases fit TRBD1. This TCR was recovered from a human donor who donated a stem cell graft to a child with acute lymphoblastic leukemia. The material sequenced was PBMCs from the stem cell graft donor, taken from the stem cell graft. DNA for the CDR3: TGTGCCAGCAGCGCCGGGACAGGCAACAATCAGCCCCAGCATTTT. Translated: CASSAGTGNNQPQHF.